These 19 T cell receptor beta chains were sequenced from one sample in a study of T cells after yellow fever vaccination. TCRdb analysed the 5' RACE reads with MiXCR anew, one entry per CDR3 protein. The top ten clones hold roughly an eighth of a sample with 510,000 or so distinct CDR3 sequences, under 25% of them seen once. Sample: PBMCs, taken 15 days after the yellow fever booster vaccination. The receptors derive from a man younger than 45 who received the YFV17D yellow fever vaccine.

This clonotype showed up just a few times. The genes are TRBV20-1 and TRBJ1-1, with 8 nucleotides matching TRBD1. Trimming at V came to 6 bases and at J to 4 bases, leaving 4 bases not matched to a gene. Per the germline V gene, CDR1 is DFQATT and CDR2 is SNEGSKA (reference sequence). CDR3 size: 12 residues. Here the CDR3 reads CSAKQGVTEAFF. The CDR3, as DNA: TGCAGTGCCAAACAGGGGGTCACTGAAGCTTTCTTT.

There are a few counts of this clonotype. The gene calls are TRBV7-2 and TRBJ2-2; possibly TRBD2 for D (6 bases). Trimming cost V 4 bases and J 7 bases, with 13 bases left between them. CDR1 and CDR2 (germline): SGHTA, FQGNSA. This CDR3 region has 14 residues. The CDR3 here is CASSSTSLGGELFF. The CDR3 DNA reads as TGTGCCAGCAGCTCCACTAGCCTCGGCGGGGAGCTGTTTTTT.

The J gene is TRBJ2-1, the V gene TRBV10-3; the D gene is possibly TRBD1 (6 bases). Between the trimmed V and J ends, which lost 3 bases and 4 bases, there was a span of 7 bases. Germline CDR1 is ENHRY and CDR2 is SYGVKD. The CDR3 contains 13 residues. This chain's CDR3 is CAISETGYNEQFF. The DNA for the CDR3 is TGTGCCATCAGTGAAACAGGGTACAATGAGCAGTTCTTC.

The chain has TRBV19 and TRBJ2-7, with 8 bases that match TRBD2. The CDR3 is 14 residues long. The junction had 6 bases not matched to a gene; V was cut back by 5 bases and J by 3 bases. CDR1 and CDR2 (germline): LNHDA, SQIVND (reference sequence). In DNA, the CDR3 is TGTGCCAGTAGTGCGATCGGGACTAGCTACGAGCAGTACTTC. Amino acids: CASSAIGTSYEQYF.

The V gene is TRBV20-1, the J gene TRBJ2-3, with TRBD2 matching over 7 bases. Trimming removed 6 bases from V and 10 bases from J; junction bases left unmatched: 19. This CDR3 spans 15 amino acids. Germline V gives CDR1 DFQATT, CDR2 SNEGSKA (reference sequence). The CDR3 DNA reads TGCAGTGCCTTCCCGCCGGGAGGCCAATCATCGGCGCAGTATTTT. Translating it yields CSAFPPGGQSSAQYF.

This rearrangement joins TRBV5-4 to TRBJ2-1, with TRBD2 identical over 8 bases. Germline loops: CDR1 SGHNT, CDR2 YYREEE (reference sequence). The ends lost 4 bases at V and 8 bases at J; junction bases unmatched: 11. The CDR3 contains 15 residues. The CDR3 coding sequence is TGTGCCAGCAGCGGCCCATGGAGCGGGAGCTATGAGCAGTTCTTC. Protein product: CASSGPWSGSYEQFF.

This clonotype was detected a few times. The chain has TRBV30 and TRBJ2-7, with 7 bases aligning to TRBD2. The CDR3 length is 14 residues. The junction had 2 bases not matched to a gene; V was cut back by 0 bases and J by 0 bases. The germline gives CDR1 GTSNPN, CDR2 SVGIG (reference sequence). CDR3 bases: TGTGCCTGGAGTGTGGGAGGGGACTCCTACGAGCAGTACTTC. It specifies CAWSVGGDSYEQYF.

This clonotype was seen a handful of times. In DNA form, the CDR3 reads TGTGCCAGCAGCGTAGGGGCTAGCGGGATGGTGACCCAGTACTTC. Translation: CASSVGASGMVTQYF. The chain uses TRBV7-2 and TRBJ2-5; 9 bases agree with TRBD2. Trimming cost V 5 bases and J 7 bases; bases outside gene matches: 11. CDR3 length: 15 residues. CDR1 is SGHTA, CDR2 FQGNSA, per germline.

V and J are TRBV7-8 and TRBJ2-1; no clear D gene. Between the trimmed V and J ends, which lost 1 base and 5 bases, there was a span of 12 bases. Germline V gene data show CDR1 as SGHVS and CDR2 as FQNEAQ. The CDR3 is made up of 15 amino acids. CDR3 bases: TGTGCCAGCAGCTTAGTGCTTAGGGTCAACAATGAGCAGTTCTTC. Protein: CASSLVLRVNNEQFF.

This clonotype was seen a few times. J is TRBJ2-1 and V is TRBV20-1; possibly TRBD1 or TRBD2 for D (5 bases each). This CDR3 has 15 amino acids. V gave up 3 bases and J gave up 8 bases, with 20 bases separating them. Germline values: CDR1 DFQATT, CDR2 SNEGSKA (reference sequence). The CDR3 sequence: CSAREARDLGDEQFF. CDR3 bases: TGCAGTGCTAGGGAAGCCCGGGACCTAGGCGATGAGCAGTTCTTC.

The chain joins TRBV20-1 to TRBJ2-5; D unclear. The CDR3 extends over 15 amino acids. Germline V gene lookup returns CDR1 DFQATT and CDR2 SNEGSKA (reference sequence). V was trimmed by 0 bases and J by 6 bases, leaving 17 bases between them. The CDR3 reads CSARDVRSMVQTQYF. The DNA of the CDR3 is TGCAGTGCTAGAGATGTTAGAAGCATGGTGCAGACCCAGTACTTC.

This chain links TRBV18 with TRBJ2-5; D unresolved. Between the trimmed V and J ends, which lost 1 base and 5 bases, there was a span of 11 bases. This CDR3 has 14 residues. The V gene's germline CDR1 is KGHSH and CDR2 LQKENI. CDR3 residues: CASSPQKGGETQYF. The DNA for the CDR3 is TGTGCCAGCTCACCACAAAAGGGTGGGGAGACCCAGTACTTC.

The CDR3 DNA is TGTGCCAGCAGTTGGACAGGGGCCTTTGAGGAGCAGTACTTC. It codes for CASSWTGAFEEQYF. This chain links TRBV27 with TRBJ2-7, with 9 bases fitting TRBD1. The length of the CDR3 is 14 residues. Looked up from germline, CDR1 is MNHEY and CDR2 is SMNVEV (reference sequence). With 4 bases clipped from V and 7 bases from J, the junction kept 8 bases outside the gene matches.

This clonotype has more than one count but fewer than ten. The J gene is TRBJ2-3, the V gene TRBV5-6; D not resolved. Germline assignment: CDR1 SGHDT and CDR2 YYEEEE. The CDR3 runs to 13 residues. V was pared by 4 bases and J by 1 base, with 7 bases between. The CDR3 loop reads CASSSWRTDTQYF. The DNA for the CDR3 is TGTGCCAGCAGCAGCTGGCGCACAGATACGCAGTATTTT. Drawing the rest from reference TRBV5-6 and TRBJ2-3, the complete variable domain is DAGVTQSPTHLIKTRGQQVTLRCSPKSGHDTVSWYQQALGQGPQFIFQYYEEEERQRGNFPDRFSGHQFPNYSSELNVNALLLGDSALYLCASSSWRTDTQYFGPGTRLTVL.

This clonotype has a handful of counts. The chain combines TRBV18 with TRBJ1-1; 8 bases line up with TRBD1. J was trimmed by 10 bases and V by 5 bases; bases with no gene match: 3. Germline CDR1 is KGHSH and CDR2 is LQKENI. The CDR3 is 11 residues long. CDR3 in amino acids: CASSSDRGAFF. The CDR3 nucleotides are TGTGCCAGCTCATCCGACAGGGGAGCTTTCTTT.

The CDR3 DNA follows: TGTGCCAGCAAAGGTTCAGGCTCCTACAATGAGCAGTTCTTC. This gives the protein CASKGSGSYNEQFF. This chain joins TRBV14 and TRBJ2-1, with D unclear. The V end was cut by 7 bases, the J end by 0 bases, with 10 bases between. Germline values: CDR1 SGHDN, CDR2 FVKESK. The CDR3 is 14 amino acids.

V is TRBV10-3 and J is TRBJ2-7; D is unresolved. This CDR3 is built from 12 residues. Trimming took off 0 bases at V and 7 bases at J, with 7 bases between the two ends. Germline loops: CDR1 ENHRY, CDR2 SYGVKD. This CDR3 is CAISESSGEQYF. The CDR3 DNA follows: TGTGCCATCAGTGAGTCGAGTGGGGAGCAGTACTTC.

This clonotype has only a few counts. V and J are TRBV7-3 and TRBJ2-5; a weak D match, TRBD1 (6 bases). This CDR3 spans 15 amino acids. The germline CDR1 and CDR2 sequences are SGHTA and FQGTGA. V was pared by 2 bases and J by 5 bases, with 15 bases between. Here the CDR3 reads CASSLLQGPRETQYF. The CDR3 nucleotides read TGTGCCAGCAGCTTATTACAGGGCCCACGGGAGACCCAGTACTTC.

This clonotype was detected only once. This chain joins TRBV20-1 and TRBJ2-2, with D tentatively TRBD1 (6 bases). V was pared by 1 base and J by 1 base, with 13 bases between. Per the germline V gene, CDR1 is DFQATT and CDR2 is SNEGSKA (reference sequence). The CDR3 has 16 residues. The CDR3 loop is CSARGSGRGNTGELFF. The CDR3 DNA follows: TGCAGTGCTAGAGGGTCGGGCAGGGGGAACACCGGGGAGCTGTTTTTT.